The clone carrying this T cell receptor beta chain has more than one count but fewer than ten. What it binds is unknown. The cDNA was generated through 5'RACE incorporating 10-nucleotide random UMIs. TCRdb re-analysed the 5' RACE reads in MiXCR, keeping a single row per CDR3 protein. The top ten clones hold approximately 6.8% of a sample with around 79,000 distinct CDR3 sequences, 12% to 15% of them seen once. The entry originates in a study of neurological immune-mediated disorders. Overall study findings and caveats: None of the CDR3 amino acid sequences in expanded clones turned up in more than one subject, which points to private repertoires in all groups.

Libraries used 2 million unsorted PBMCs kept frozen in RNAlater. The V and J ends lost 1 base and 5 bases respectively, with 11 bases between them. CDR3 size: 14 residues. The germline CDR1 and CDR2 sequences are SGHTA and FQGNSA. This receptor was taken from a woman between 45 and 65 years old in good health. The specimen was PBMCs. This sequence joins TRBV7-2 and TRBJ1-1; maybe TRBD1 (6 bases). DNA of the CDR3: TGTGCCAGCAGCTTAGACAGGGTAAGGACTGAAGCTTTCTTT. Translated, it gives CASSLDRVRTEAFF. Filled out from reference TRBV7-2 and TRBJ1-1, the complete variable domain reads GAGVSQSPSNKVTEKGKDVELRCDPISGHTALYWYRQSLGQGLEFLIYFQGNSAPDKSGLPSDRFSAERTGGSVSTLTIQRTQQEDSAVYLCASSLDRVRTEAFFGQGTRLTVV.